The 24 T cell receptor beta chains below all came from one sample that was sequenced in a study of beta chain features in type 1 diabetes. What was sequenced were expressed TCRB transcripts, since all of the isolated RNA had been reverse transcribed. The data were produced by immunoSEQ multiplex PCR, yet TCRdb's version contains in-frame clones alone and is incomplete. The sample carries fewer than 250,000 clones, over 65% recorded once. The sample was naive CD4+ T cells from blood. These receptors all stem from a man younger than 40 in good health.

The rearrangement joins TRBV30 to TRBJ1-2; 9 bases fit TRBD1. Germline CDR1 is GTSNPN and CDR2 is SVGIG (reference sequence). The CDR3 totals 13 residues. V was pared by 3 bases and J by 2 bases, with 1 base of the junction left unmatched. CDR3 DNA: TGTGCCTGGAGGACAGGGGGGAACTATGGCTACACCTTC. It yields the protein CAWRTGGNYGYTF.

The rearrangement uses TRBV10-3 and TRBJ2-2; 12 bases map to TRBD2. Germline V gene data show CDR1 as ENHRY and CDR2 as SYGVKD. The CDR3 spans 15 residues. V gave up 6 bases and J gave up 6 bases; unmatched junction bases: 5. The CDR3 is CAIRPGLAGPGELFF. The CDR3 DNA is TGTGCCATCAGGCCGGGACTAGCGGGTCCCGGGGAGCTGTTTTTT.

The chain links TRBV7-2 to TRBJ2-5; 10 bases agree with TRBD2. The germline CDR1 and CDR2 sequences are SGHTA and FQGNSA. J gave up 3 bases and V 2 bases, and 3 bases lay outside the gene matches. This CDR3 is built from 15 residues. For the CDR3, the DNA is TGTGCCAGCAGCTTACTAGGACTAGCGGAAGAGACCCAGTACTTC. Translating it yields CASSLLGLAEETQYF.

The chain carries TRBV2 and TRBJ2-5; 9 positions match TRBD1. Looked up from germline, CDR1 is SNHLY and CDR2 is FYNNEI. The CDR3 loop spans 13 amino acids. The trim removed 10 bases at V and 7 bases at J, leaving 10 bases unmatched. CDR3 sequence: CATGTGRFGTQYF. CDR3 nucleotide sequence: TGTGCCACCGGGACAGGGCGATTTGGGACCCAGTACTTC.

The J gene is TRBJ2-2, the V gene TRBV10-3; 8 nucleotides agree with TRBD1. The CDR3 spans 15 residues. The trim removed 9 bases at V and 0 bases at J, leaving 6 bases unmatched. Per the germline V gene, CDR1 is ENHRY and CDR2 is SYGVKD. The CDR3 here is CAMGQATPNTGELFF. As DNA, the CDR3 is TGTGCCATGGGACAGGCGACTCCGAACACCGGGGAGCTGTTTTTT.

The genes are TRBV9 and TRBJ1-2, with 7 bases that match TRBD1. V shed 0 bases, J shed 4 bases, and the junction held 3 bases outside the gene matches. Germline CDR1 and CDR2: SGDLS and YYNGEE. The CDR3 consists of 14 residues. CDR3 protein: CASSVGGTAYGYTF. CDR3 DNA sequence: TGTGCCAGCAGCGTAGGTGGGACAGCCTATGGCTACACCTTC. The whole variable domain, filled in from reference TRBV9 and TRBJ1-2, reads DSGVTQTPKHLITATGQRVTLRCSPRSGDLSVYWYQQSLDQGLQFLIQYYNGEERAKGNILERFSAQQFPDLHSELNLSSLELGDSALYFCASSVGGTAYGYTFGSGTRLTVV.

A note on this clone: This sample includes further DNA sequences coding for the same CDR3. This CDR3 is CAWSPGSTDTQYF. The CDR3 nucleotides are TGTGCCTGGAGTCCAGGGAGCACAGATACGCAGTATTTT. This chain links TRBV30 with TRBJ2-3; a weak D match, TRBD1 (5 bases). This CDR3 is 13 amino acids long. V was shortened by 2 bases and J by 0 bases, with 6 bases between the two germline ends. Germline-derived CDR1 and CDR2 are GTSNPN and SVGIG (reference sequence).

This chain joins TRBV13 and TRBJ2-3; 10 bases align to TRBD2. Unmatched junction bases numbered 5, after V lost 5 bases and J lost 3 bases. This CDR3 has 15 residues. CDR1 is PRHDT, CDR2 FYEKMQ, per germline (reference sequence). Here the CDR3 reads CASSPGLAPTDTQYF. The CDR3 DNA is TGTGCCAGCAGCCCGGGACTAGCGCCGACAGATACGCAGTATTTT.

CDR3 protein: CASSTGRGREQYF. CDR3 DNA sequence: TGTGCCAGTAGTACCGGACGAGGGAGGGAGCAGTACTTC. The V gene is TRBV19, the J gene TRBJ2-7; TRBD2 is a possible D gene (6 bases). This CDR3 is 13 amino acids long. V lost 4 bases and J lost 7, with 14 bases in between. CDR1 and CDR2 (germline): LNHDA, SQIVND (reference sequence).

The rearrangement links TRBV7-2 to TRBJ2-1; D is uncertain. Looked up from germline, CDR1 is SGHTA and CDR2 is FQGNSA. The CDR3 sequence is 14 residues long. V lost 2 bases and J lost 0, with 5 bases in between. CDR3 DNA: TGTGCCAGCAGCTTAAGGAGCTCCTACAATGAGCAGTTCTTC. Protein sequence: CASSLRSSYNEQFF.

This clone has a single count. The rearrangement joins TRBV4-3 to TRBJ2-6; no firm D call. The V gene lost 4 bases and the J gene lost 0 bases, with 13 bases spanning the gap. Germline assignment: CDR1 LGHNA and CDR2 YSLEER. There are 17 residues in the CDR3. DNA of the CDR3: TGCGCCAGCAGCCGCCAAACAGAGTACTCTGGGGCCAACGTCCTGACTTTC. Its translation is CASSRQTEYSGANVLTF.

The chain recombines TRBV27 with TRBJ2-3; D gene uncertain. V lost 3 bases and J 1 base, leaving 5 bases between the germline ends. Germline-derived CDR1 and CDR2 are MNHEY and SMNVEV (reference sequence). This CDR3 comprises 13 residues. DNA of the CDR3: TGTGCCAGCAGTTTCACCCGCACAGATACGCAGTATTTT. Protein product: CASSFTRTDTQYF.

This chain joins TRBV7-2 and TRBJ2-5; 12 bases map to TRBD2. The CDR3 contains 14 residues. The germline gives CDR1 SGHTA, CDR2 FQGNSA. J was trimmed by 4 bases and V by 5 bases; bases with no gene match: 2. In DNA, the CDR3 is TGTGCCAGCAGCCAACTAGCGGGGGGAGAGACCCAGTACTTC. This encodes CASSQLAGGETQYF.

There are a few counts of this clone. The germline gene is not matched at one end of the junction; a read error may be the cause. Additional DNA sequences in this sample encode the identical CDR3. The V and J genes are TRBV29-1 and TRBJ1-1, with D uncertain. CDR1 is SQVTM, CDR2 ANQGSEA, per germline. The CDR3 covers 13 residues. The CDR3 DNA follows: TGCAGCGTAGAAGGAGTTCTGAACACTGAAGCTTTCTTT. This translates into CSVEGVLNTEAFF.

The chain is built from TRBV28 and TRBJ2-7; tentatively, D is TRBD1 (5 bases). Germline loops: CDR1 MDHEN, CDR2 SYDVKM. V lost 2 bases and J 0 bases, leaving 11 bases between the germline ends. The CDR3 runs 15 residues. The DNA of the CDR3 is TGTGCCAGCAGTTTAGACAGTTCACTCTCCTACGAGCAGTACTTC. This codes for CASSLDSSLSYEQYF.

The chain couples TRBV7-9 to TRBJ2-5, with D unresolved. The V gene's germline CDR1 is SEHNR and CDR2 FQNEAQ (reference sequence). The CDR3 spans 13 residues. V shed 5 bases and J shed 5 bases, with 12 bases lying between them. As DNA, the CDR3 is TGTGCCAGCAGCCAAATGGGTGAGGAGACCCAGTACTTC. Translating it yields CASSQMGEETQYF.

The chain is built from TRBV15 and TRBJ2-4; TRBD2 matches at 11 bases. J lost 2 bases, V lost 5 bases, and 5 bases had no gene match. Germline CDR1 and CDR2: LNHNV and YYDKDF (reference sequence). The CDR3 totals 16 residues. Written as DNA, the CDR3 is TGTGCCACCAGCTTACTAGCGGGAGTTACCAAAAACATTCAGTACTTC. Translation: CATSLLAGVTKNIQYF.

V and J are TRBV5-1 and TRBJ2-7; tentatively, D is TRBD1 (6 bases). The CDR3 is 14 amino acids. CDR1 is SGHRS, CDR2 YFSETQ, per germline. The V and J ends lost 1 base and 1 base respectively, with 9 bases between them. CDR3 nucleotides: TGCGCCAGCAGCTTGTGGACAGAGTCCTACGAGCAGTACTTC. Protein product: CASSLWTESYEQYF. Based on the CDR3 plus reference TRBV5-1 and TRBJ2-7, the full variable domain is KAGVTQTPRYLIKTRGQQVTLSCSPISGHRSVSWYQQTPGQGLQFLFEYFSETQRNKGNFPGRFSGRQFSNSRSEMNVSTLELGDSALYLCASSLWTESYEQYFGPGTRLTVT.

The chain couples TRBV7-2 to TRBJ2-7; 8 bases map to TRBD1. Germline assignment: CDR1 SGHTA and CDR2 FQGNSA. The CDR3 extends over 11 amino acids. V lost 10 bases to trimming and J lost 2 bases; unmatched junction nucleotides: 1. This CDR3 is CATGGAYEQYF. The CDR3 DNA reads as TGTGCCACAGGGGGCGCCTACGAGCAGTACTTC.

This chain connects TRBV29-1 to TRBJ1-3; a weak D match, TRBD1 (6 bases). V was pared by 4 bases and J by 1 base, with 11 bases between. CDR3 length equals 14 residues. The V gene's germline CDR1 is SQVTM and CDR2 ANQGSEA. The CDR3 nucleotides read TGCAGCGTTGGGACAGACAATTCTGGAAACACCATATATTTT. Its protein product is CSVGTDNSGNTIYF.

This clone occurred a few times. This CDR3 is CASSQDINAGGQYF. The CDR3 DNA reads as TGCGCCAGCAGCCAAGATATTAATGCGGGCGGGCAGTACTTC. The rearrangement links TRBV4-3 to TRBJ2-7; a weak D match, TRBD2 (5 bases). CDR1 is LGHNA and CDR2 is YSLEER in the germline V gene. V shed 0 bases and J shed 9 bases, with 15 bases lying between them. The CDR3 is 14 amino acids.

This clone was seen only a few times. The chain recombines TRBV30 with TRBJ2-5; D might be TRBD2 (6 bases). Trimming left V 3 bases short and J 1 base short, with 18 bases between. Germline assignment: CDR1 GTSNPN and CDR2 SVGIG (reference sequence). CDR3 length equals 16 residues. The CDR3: CAWRDPRAGTQETQYF. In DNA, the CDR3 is TGTGCCTGGAGGGACCCCCGTGCGGGGACCCAAGAGACCCAGTACTTC.

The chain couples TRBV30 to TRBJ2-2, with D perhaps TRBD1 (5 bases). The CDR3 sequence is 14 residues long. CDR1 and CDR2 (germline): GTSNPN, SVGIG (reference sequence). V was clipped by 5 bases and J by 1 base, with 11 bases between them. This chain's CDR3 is CAWDKGMNTGELFF. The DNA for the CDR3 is TGTGCCTGGGACAAGGGGATGAACACCGGGGAGCTGTTTTTT.

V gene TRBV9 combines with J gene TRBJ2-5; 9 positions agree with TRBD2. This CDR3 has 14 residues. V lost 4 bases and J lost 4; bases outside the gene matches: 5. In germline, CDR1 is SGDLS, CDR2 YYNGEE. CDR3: CASSSLAGRETQYF. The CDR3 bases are TGTGCCAGCAGCAGTCTAGCGGGAAGAGAGACCCAGTACTTC.